The 17 T cell receptor beta chains in this list originate from one sample, sequenced in a study of cytomegalovirus exposure and HLA in healthy donors. PCR employed 60 Vbeta and 13 Jbeta primers. TCRdb's table, derived via immunoSEQ multiplex PCR, lists solely in-frame clones and lacks some. This table has tens of thousands of clones, approximately 71% appearing once. The sequencing input was PBMCs. All receptors come from a man younger than 45 in good health and CMV-seronegative.

This clone was counted once. V is TRBV18 and J is TRBJ1-2; a weak D match, TRBD1 (5 bases). The CDR3 sequence is 15 residues long. Germline-derived CDR1 and CDR2 are KGHSH and LQKENI. Trimming took 2 bases from V and 2 from J, leaving 12 bases between them. CDR3: CASSPNPPGNYGYTF. The CDR3 DNA follows: TGTGCCAGCTCACCAAACCCCCCAGGGAACTATGGCTACACCTTC.

J is TRBJ1-1 and V is TRBV6-6; the match to TRBD1 covers 8 bases. The CDR3 contains 14 residues. J was trimmed by 1 base and V by 10 bases; bases with no gene match: 8. Germline values: CDR1 MNHNY, CDR2 SVGAGI (reference sequence). The CDR3 is CATTYQGANTEAFF. The DNA for the CDR3 is TGTGCCACTACCTACCAGGGGGCGAACACTGAAGCTTTCTTT.

The CDR3 DNA reads TGTGCCAGCAGTGCGACTGACTCCTATAATTCACCCCTCCACTTT. This sequence encodes CASSATDSYNSPLHF. The chain couples TRBV7-9 to TRBJ1-6; D is unclear. Looked up from germline, CDR1 is SEHNR and CDR2 is FQNEAQ (reference sequence). The CDR3 is 15 amino acids. Trimming stripped 6 bases from V and 0 bases from J, with 9 bases between.

This clone was recorded a few times. This sequence joins TRBV28 and TRBJ1-2, with 8 bases lining up with TRBD1. V trimming: 6 bases; J trimming: 6 bases; junction bases outside the gene matches: 6. CDR3 length: 13 residues. Germline V lookup: CDR1 MDHEN, CDR2 SYDVKM. The CDR3 protein is CASRSGQGNGYTF. The CDR3 nucleotides are TGTGCCAGCAGATCAGGACAGGGCAATGGCTACACCTTC.

J is TRBJ2-7 and V is TRBV25-1; 10 bases are a match to TRBD2. Trimming cost V 5 bases and J 2 bases; bases outside gene matches: 6. Per germline, CDR1 MGHDK and CDR2 SYGVNS. The CDR3 has 15 amino acids. CDR3 amino acids: CASSHSSGSPYEQYF. In nucleotides, the CDR3 is TGTGCCAGCAGTCACTCTAGCGGGAGCCCCTACGAGCAGTACTTC.

This clone was observed a few times. V gene TRBV7-9 combines with J gene TRBJ1-2, with D possibly matching TRBD1 (6 bases). The CDR3 is 15 amino acids. CDR1 SEHNR and CDR2 FQNEAQ come from the germline V gene (reference sequence). V was cut by 5 bases and J by 0 bases, with 13 bases left in between. Written as DNA, the CDR3 is TGTGCCAGCAGCCTCGGGACACTAGCTAACTATGGCTACACCTTC. It translates to CASSLGTLANYGYTF.

This clone appeared a few times. This sequence joins TRBV7-2 and TRBJ1-2; possibly TRBD1 for D (6 bases). The CDR3 loop spans 16 amino acids. V was pared by 5 bases and J by 0 bases, with 16 bases between. Germline V gene sequence: CDR1 SGHTA, CDR2 FQGNSA. DNA for the CDR3: TGTGCCAGCAGCCCTATGACAGGAACGACTAACTATGGCTACACCTTC. It translates to CASSPMTGTTNYGYTF.

The CDR3 nucleotides read TGCGCCAGCAGCTTTGGGGACAGATCCACAGATACGCAGTATTTT. This sequence encodes CASSFGDRSTDTQYF. J is TRBJ2-3 and V is TRBV5-1; 7 bases align to TRBD1. The V gene's germline CDR1 is SGHRS and CDR2 YFSETQ. This CDR3 has 15 amino acids. V was clipped by 2 bases and J by 2 bases; unmatched bases: 5.

The CDR3 DNA sequence: TGTGCCAGCAGCTCCTACAGGGGTGGGAACACTGAAGCTTTCTTT. Its translation: CASSSYRGGNTEAFF. The V gene is TRBV11-2, the J gene TRBJ1-1; 7 nucleotides agree with TRBD1. This CDR3 is built from 15 residues. Losses at the gene ends were 4 bases for V and 1 base for J; bases not matched to a gene: 6. Per germline, CDR1 SGHAT and CDR2 FQNNGV. The entire variable domain, with the rest obtained from reference TRBV11-2 and TRBJ1-1, is as follows: EAGVAQSPRYKIIEKRQSVAFWCNPISGHATLYWYQQILGQGPKLLIQFQNNGVVDDSQLPKDRFSAERLKGVDSTLKIQPAKLEDSAVYLCASSSYRGGNTEAFFGQGTRLTVV.

The rearrangement uses TRBV7-9 and TRBJ2-1, with TRBD1 as a possible D gene (6 bases). V shed 5 bases and J shed 0 bases, with 11 bases lying between them. CDR1 is SEHNR, CDR2 FQNEAQ, per germline (reference sequence). The CDR3 extends over 15 amino acids. CDR3 sequence: CASSTRGSSYNEQFF. The CDR3 DNA reads TGTGCCAGCAGCACCAGGGGAAGCTCCTACAATGAGCAGTTCTTC.

The chain employs TRBV5-1 and TRBJ2-2; 7 positions match TRBD1. Trimming at V came to 4 bases and at J to 5 bases, leaving 14 bases not matched to a gene. Germline V CDR1 and CDR2: SGHRS, YFSETQ. CDR3 length equals 17 residues. The DNA of the CDR3 is TGCGCCAGCAGCCCAGGGACAGCCTGGAGTTATACCGGGGAGCTGTTTTTT. Amino acid sequence: CASSPGTAWSYTGELFF. Together with reference TRBV5-1 and TRBJ2-2, the CDR3 gives the full variable domain: KAGVTQTPRYLIKTRGQQVTLSCSPISGHRSVSWYQQTPGQGLQFLFEYFSETQRNKGNFPGRFSGRQFSNSRSEMNVSTLELGDSALYLCASSPGTAWSYTGELFFGEGSRLTVL.

This clone has only a few counts. This chain connects TRBV12-2 to TRBJ1-4; the D call of TRBD1 is as the table states it, not checked on the DNA. TRBV12-2 is a listed pseudogene. The CDR3 contains 14 residues. For the CDR3, the DNA is TGTGCAAGTCGCCACGATGGACAGAATGAAAAACTGTTTTTT. This sequence encodes CASRHDGQNEKLFF.

The V gene is TRBV2, the J gene TRBJ1-3, with D tentatively TRBD1 (5 bases). Per germline, CDR1 SNHLY and CDR2 FYNNEI. The CDR3 is made up of 14 amino acids. The germline V and J ends were trimmed by 4 bases and 0 bases, with 7 bases remaining between them. The CDR3: CASSAGNSGNTIYF. The CDR3 nucleotides are TGTGCCAGCAGTGCAGGGAACTCTGGAAACACCATATATTTT. Filled out from reference TRBV2 and TRBJ1-3, the complete variable domain reads EPEVTQTPSHQVTQMGQEVILRCVPISNHLYFYWYRQILGQKVEFLVSFYNNEISEKSEIFDDQFSVERPDGSNFTLKIRSTKLEDSAMYFCASSAGNSGNTIYFGEGSWLTVV.

The chain is built from TRBV11-2 and TRBJ2-6; D ambiguous. The V end lost 7 bases, the J end lost 0 bases, and 4 bases lay between the germline ends. The germline V gene has CDR1 SGHAT and CDR2 FQNNGV. This CDR3 contains 13 residues. CDR3 amino acids: CASTGSGANVLTF. The CDR3, as DNA: TGTGCCAGCACAGGCTCTGGGGCCAACGTCCTGACTTTC.

This clone was seen only once. The rearrangement joins TRBV6-4 to TRBJ1-1; D is ambiguous. Trimming removed 0 bases at V and 3 bases at J, with 8 bases between. Germline CDR1 is MRHNA and CDR2 is SNTAGT. The CDR3 runs 14 residues. The CDR3 reads CASSDSAEDTEAFF. The CDR3 region has the DNA TGTGCCAGCAGTGACTCTGCTGAGGACACTGAAGCTTTCTTT.

The table lists this clone with a few counts. The J gene is TRBJ1-5, the V gene TRBV4-1; no clear D gene. The CDR3 covers 13 residues. Germline assignment: CDR1 MGHRA and CDR2 YSYEKL. The V end was cut by 3 bases, the J end by 7 bases, with 10 bases between. CDR3 DNA: TGCGCCAGCAGCCAGGGGAGGAGGCAGCCCCAGCATTTT. The encoded protein is CASSQGRRQPQHF.

The chain carries TRBV5-6 and TRBJ2-7; TRBD1 matches at 8 bases. Trimming took 4 bases from V and 3 from J; bases not matched to a gene: 6. This CDR3 contains 14 residues. The germline CDR1 and CDR2 sequences are SGHDT and YYEEEE. In DNA, the CDR3 is TGTGCCAGCAGCGCAACGGACAGGGTCTACGAGCAGTACTTC. It is translated as CASSATDRVYEQYF. The whole variable domain, filled in from reference TRBV5-6 and TRBJ2-7, reads DAGVTQSPTHLIKTRGQQVTLRCSPKSGHDTVSWYQQALGQGPQFIFQYYEEEERQRGNFPDRFSGHQFPNYSSELNVNALLLGDSALYLCASSATDRVYEQYFGPGTRLTVT.